Given below is one T cell receptor beta chain in context. Its antigen is unknown. The data are from a study of persistence of HIV-infected CD4 T cells. The immunoSEQ assay was version 4, run in survey mode. Template was genomic DNA at 7.5 to 10 ng/uL, with up to roughly 1 ug used per sample. Produced via immunoSEQ multiplex PCR; TCRdb's table is partial and in-frame only. The table has some 31,000 clones, 75% to 85% seen once. Cells were stimulated with CMV-infected fibroblast lysates at 8 to 10 ug/mL. Sorted nonresponding memory CD4+ T cells were CD40L-negative, CD69-negative, CD45RO-high. Germline loops: CDR1 SGHTA, CDR2 FQGNSA. CDR3 length equals 14 residues. The J segment lost 8 bases and the V segment lost 5 bases, leaving 8 bases of the junction unmatched. Broader study findings: CMV- and Gag-responding cells had lower TCRbeta richness than CD3/CD28-responding cells.

J is TRBJ2-1 and V is TRBV7-2; TRBD2 matches 8 bases. This sample comprised CD4+ T cells sorted from PBMCs after approximately 19-hour stimulation, obtained from a patient who received antiretroviral therapy. The clonotype comes from an adult man with HIV who was CMV-seropositive. CDR3 loop: CASSPLAVVDEQFF. CDR3 nucleotides: TGTGCCAGCAGCCCACTAGCGGTGGTGGATGAGCAGTTCTTC.